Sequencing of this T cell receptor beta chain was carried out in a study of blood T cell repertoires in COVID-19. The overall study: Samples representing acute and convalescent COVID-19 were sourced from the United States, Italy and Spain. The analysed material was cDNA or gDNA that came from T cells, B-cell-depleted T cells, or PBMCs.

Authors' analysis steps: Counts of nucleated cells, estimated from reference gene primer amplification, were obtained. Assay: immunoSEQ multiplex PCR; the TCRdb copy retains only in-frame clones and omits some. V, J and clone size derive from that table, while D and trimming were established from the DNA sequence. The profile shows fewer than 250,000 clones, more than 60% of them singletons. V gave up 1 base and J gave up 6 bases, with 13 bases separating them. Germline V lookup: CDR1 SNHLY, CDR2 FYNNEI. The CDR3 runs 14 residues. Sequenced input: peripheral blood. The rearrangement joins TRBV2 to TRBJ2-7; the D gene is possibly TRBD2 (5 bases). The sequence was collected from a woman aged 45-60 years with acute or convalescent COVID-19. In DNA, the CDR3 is TGTGCCAGCAGTGAAGGAGGGCCTCCTACCGAGCAGTACTTC. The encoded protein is CASSEGGPPTEQYF.